This paragraph reports one TCR beta chain. The treatment: around 19 received Ad26.COV2.S at low or high dose, single or two shots; 5 received placebo; per-sample allocation not given. Collection of the samples took place on day 63 after the first injection of vaccine or placebo. The vaccine antigen was prefusion-stabilized Wuhan SARS-CoV-2 spike. This sample was included in a study of Ad26.COV2.S vaccination and SARS-CoV-2 variants. Generated by immunoSEQ multiplex PCR, the TCRdb table keeps only in-frame clones and is missing some. The data hold around 320,000 clones, with more than 70% observed a single time. This CDR3 comprises 14 residues. V lost 1 base, J lost 1 base, and 8 bases lay in between. Germline values: CDR1 SGHRS, CDR2 YFSETQ.

V and J are TRBV5-1 and TRBJ1-1; no reliable D call. The receptor was isolated from a person between 18 and 59 years old who received the Ad26.COV2.S COVID-19 vaccine or a placebo. Here the sequenced sample was peripheral blood, taken in a trial of Ad26.COV2.S vaccine versus placebo. In DNA, the CDR3 is TGCGCCAGCAGCTTGTATAAAGGGAACACTGAAGCTTTCTTT. Its translation is CASSLYKGNTEAFF.